Each of the 27 T cell receptor beta chains below was sequenced from the same sample in a study of cytomegalovirus exposure and HLA in healthy donors. Libraries were prepared by immunoSEQ multiplex PCR; TCRdb keeps only in-frame clonotypes and omits some of them. The sample holds roughly 330,000 clones, approximately 86% seen once. The sample was PBMCs. These receptors were obtained from a woman under 40 in good health and CMV-seropositive.

The chain couples TRBV19 to TRBJ1-2; a possible D gene is TRBD1 (5 bases). The germline V gene has CDR1 LNHDA and CDR2 SQIVND (reference sequence). CDR3 length equals 13 residues. V was clipped by 7 bases and J by 8 bases, with 17 bases between them. CDR3 DNA: TGTGCCAGTACCATAGAGAAAGGGGCCGGCTACACCTTC. Translating gives CASTIEKGAGYTF.

J is TRBJ1-5 and V is TRBV5-1, with D possibly matching TRBD1 (5 bases). The germline gives CDR1 SGHRS, CDR2 YFSETQ. The CDR3 is made up of 15 amino acids. Trimming removed 2 bases at V and 6 bases at J, with 15 bases between. This chain's CDR3 is CASSLAGMLGQPQHF. Here the CDR3 DNA reads TGCGCCAGCAGCTTAGCAGGGATGTTAGGTCAGCCCCAGCATTTT.

The chain has TRBV7-7 and TRBJ2-2, with TRBD2 identical over 10 bases. Germline values: CDR1 SSHAT, CDR2 FNYEAQ (reference sequence). This CDR3 is 16 amino acids long. V gave up 2 bases and J gave up 7 bases; unmatched junction bases: 7. CDR3 sequence reads: CASSLKLAGVGGELFF. For the CDR3, the DNA is TGTGCCAGCAGCTTAAAGCTAGCGGGAGTCGGCGGGGAGCTGTTTTTT.

CDR3 nucleotides: TGTGCCAGCAGTTTAAATCTACTAGCGGGGTCCACCGAGCAGTACTTC. Protein sequence: CASSLNLLAGSTEQYF. The J gene is TRBJ2-7, the V gene TRBV28; 10 positions agree with TRBD2. Looked up from germline, CDR1 is MDHEN and CDR2 is SYDVKM. The CDR3 sequence is 16 residues long. The junction had 10 bases not matched to a gene; V was cut back by 2 bases and J by 6 bases.

This chain joins TRBV27 and TRBJ1-6, with 8 bases fitting TRBD1. Trimming at V came to 6 bases and at J to 9 bases, leaving 10 bases not matched to a gene. The CDR3 loop spans 15 amino acids. Per the germline V gene, CDR1 is MNHEY and CDR2 is SMNVEV (reference sequence). The CDR3 region is CASSPRDRLFSPLHF. The DNA of the CDR3 is TGTGCCAGCAGCCCCCGGGACAGGTTGTTTTCACCCCTCCACTTT.

This rearrangement joins TRBV9 to TRBJ2-2, with D unresolved. The CDR3 consists of 16 residues. V was clipped by 0 bases and J by 0 bases, with 9 bases between them. Per the germline V gene, CDR1 is SGDLS and CDR2 is YYNGEE. CDR3 protein: CASSVGSYANTGELFF. As DNA, the CDR3 is TGTGCCAGCAGCGTAGGTTCTTATGCGAACACCGGGGAGCTGTTTTTT.

This chain uses TRBV4-1 with TRBJ2-5, with TRBD2 matching 7 bases. CDR1 is MGHRA and CDR2 is YSYEKL in the germline V gene. The trim removed 4 bases at V and 2 bases at J, leaving 16 bases unmatched. The CDR3 length is 18 residues. DNA of the CDR3: TGCGCCAGCAGCCCCCTGTGGGGCGGACTAGAGGAACAAGAGACCCAGTACTTC. Protein product: CASSPLWGGLEEQETQYF.

This chain joins TRBV7-2 and TRBJ2-6; 8 bases map to TRBD2. Losses at the gene ends were 1 base for V and 0 bases for J; bases not matched to a gene: 8. This CDR3 comprises 19 residues. Per germline, CDR1 SGHTA and CDR2 FQGNSA. CDR3 protein: CASSLVPAGVVSGANVLTF. The CDR3 nucleotides are TGTGCCAGCAGCTTAGTCCCAGCGGGGGTAGTCTCTGGGGCCAACGTCCTGACTTTC.

The CDR3 coding sequence is TGCGCCAGCAGCGCCGGGACTAGAGACACCGGGGAGCTGTTTTTT. This sequence encodes CASSAGTRDTGELFF. The V gene is TRBV5-1, the J gene TRBJ2-2; 8 nucleotides agree with TRBD2. CDR1 is SGHRS and CDR2 is YFSETQ in the germline V gene. V trimming: 4 bases; J trimming: 3 bases; junction bases outside the gene matches: 5. This CDR3 is built from 15 residues. Filled out from reference TRBV5-1 and TRBJ2-2, the complete variable domain reads KAGVTQTPRYLIKTRGQQVTLSCSPISGHRSVSWYQQTPGQGLQFLFEYFSETQRNKGNFPGRFSGRQFSNSRSEMNVSTLELGDSALYLCASSAGTRDTGELFFGEGSRLTVL.

V and J are TRBV2 and TRBJ2-7; D is ambiguous. The CDR3 has 16 amino acids. CDR1 is SNHLY, CDR2 FYNNEI, per germline. V dropped 6 bases and J dropped 0 bases, with 18 bases sitting between them. DNA for the CDR3: TGTGCCAGCAGAGACCCCGGAGACACAAACTCCTACGAGCAGTACTTC. Amino acid sequence: CASRDPGDTNSYEQYF.

The chain employs TRBV5-1 and TRBJ1-4; no clear D. Trimming took 4 bases from V and 7 from J, leaving 11 bases between them. Germline-derived CDR1 and CDR2 are SGHRS and YFSETQ. This CDR3 spans 13 amino acids. CDR3 in amino acids: CASSLQDGEKLFF. The CDR3 DNA reads TGCGCCAGCAGCCTGCAAGACGGTGAAAAACTGTTTTTT.

This clone was detected only once. The chain has TRBV9 and TRBJ1-5, with 7 bases matching TRBD1. Germline trimming cut 0 bases from V and 5 bases from J; bases unmatched to any gene: 5. The germline V gene has CDR1 SGDLS and CDR2 YYNGEE. The CDR3 length is 15 residues. CDR3 DNA sequence: TGTGCCAGCAGCGTAGACGGACAGGTCGATCAGCCCCAGCATTTT. It translates to CASSVDGQVDQPQHF.

The chain joins TRBV27 to TRBJ2-1, with D perhaps TRBD2 (5 bases). This CDR3 has 17 amino acids. The V end lost 2 bases, the J end lost 4 bases, and 18 bases lay between the germline ends. The germline V gene has CDR1 MNHEY and CDR2 SMNVEV (reference sequence). CDR3 protein: CASSLTAGNGVYNEQFF. The DNA for the CDR3 is TGTGCCAGCAGTTTAACCGCTGGGAACGGGGTTTACAATGAGCAGTTCTTC.

Of note for this clone: The junction departs from the called germline gene at one end, perhaps through a read error. This chain links TRBV28 with TRBJ2-7, with D maybe TRBD2 (5 bases). The CDR3 sequence is 12 residues long. The germline CDR1 and CDR2 sequences are MDHEN and SYDVKM. CDR3 region: CASSFLPGNKLF. CDR3 coding DNA: TGTGCCAGCAGTTTCCTACCCGGGAACAAGCTATTT.

This chain connects TRBV29-1 to TRBJ1-5, with D perhaps TRBD1 (5 bases). Germline assignment: CDR1 SQVTM and CDR2 ANQGSEA. The V and J ends lost 7 bases and 1 base respectively, with 14 bases between them. This CDR3 region has 14 residues. The CDR3 sequence is CSAGGTGSNQPQHF. The CDR3 coding sequence is TGCAGCGCTGGAGGTACAGGCAGCAATCAGCCCCAGCATTTT.

DNA for the CDR3: TGTGCCAGCAGCTTGGGGGGGGTAATCACAGTTTCTGAAGCTTTCTTT. The encoded protein is CASSLGGVITVSEAFF. The chain joins TRBV11-2 to TRBJ1-1; D possibly corresponds to TRBD1 (5 bases). The CDR3 loop spans 16 amino acids. Per the germline V gene, CDR1 is SGHAT and CDR2 is FQNNGV. The ends were cut back, 3 bases at V and 6 bases at J, with 20 bases in the middle.

The chain carries TRBV7-9 and TRBJ2-7; the match to TRBD2 covers 9 bases. This CDR3 is 14 amino acids long. Germline V gene data show CDR1 as SEHNR and CDR2 as FQNEAQ (reference sequence). The trim removed 2 bases at V and 3 bases at J, leaving 2 bases unmatched. CDR3 loop: CASSLIAGDYEQYF. CDR3 bases: TGTGCCAGCAGCTTAATAGCGGGAGACTACGAGCAGTACTTC.

This chain joins TRBV2 and TRBJ1-1; D gene ambiguous. Germline loops: CDR1 SNHLY, CDR2 FYNNEI. CDR3 length equals 15 residues. V was pared by 1 base and J by 0 bases, with 9 bases between. CDR3 protein: CASSEGPTMNTEAFF. For the CDR3, the DNA is TGTGCCAGCAGTGAAGGGCCAACGATGAACACTGAAGCTTTCTTT.

V and J are TRBV10-3 and TRBJ2-3; D perhaps matches TRBD2 (6 bases). V shed 4 bases and J shed 0 bases, with 14 bases lying between them. CDR1 ENHRY and CDR2 SYGVKD come from the germline V gene. This CDR3 is 16 amino acids long. The CDR3 loop is CAISALGGLSTDTQYF. The CDR3 DNA reads TGTGCCATCAGTGCGCTAGGAGGGCTTAGCACAGATACGCAGTATTTT.

The chain recombines TRBV9 with TRBJ2-3, with 11 positions matching TRBD2. CDR1 and CDR2 from the germline V gene are SGDLS and YYNGEE. This CDR3 contains 16 residues. V gave up 3 bases and J gave up 2 bases; unmatched junction bases: 5. CDR3 DNA: TGTGCCAGCAGCGGGGGACTAGCGGAGCACACAGATACGCAGTATTTT. Encoded protein: CASSGGLAEHTDTQYF. The full variable domain, completed using reference TRBV9 and TRBJ2-3, is DSGVTQTPKHLITATGQRVTLRCSPRSGDLSVYWYQQSLDQGLQFLIQYYNGEERAKGNILERFSAQQFPDLHSELNLSSLELGDSALYFCASSGGLAEHTDTQYFGPGTRLTVL.

This clone was detected only a few times. The chain recombines TRBV9 with TRBJ2-2, with D maybe TRBD1 (5 bases). Trimming removed 4 bases from V and 4 bases from J, with 8 bases in between. CDR1 and CDR2 from the germline V gene are SGDLS and YYNGEE. The CDR3 length is 13 residues. The CDR3 DNA reads as TGTGCCAGCAGCCCAGGGTCCACCGGGGAGCTGTTTTTT. This sequence encodes CASSPGSTGELFF.

The chain is built from TRBV30 and TRBJ2-3, with D possibly being TRBD2 (7 bases). There are 14 residues in the CDR3. Germline CDR1 GTSNPN, CDR2 SVGIG (reference sequence). The V end was cut by 4 bases, the J end by 0 bases, with 11 bases between. The CDR3 coding sequence is TGTGCCTGGAATCGGGGGGCGAGCACAGATACGCAGTATTTT. Protein: CAWNRGASTDTQYF.

The V and J genes are TRBV28 and TRBJ2-3, with TRBD1 identical over 9 bases. This CDR3 has 15 amino acids. Losses at the gene ends were 5 bases for V and 6 bases for J; bases not matched to a gene: 9. Germline assignment: CDR1 MDHEN and CDR2 SYDVKM. The CDR3 sequence is CASSPSGQGPDTQYF. The CDR3 DNA follows: TGTGCCAGCAGTCCGAGCGGACAGGGGCCCGATACGCAGTATTTT.

V is TRBV7-8 and J is TRBJ2-1; the match to TRBD2 covers 8 bases. J gave up 4 bases and V 1 base, and 3 bases lay outside the gene matches. The CDR3 is 15 residues long. The germline V gene has CDR1 SGHVS and CDR2 FQNEAQ. CDR3 amino acids: CASSLGGGGYNEQFF. CDR3 coding DNA: TGTGCCAGCAGCTTAGGGGGCGGGGGGTACAATGAGCAGTTCTTC.

The sample holds a few counts of this clone. The chain recombines TRBV7-8 with TRBJ2-5; possible D gene TRBD1, 5 bases. V lost 4 bases to trimming and J lost 2 bases, with 11 bases between them. Germline CDR1 and CDR2: SGHVS and FQNEAQ. CDR3 length: 14 amino acids. The CDR3 nucleotides read TGTGCCAGCAGCTCCCAGGGTAGGCAAGAGACCCAGTACTTC. Its protein product is CASSSQGRQETQYF.

This clone was seen once. Written as DNA, the CDR3 is TGTGCCAGCAGCGTAGCTACTAGCGGGGGGCTAAGCTCCTACAATGAGCAGTTCTTC. Its protein product is CASSVATSGGLSSYNEQFF. The chain combines TRBV9 with TRBJ2-1; TRBD2 matches at 12 bases. Germline assignment: CDR1 SGDLS and CDR2 YYNGEE. The CDR3 loop spans 19 amino acids. The V gene end was trimmed by 0 bases and the J gene end by 0 bases; junction bases not matched to a gene: 7.

The chain couples TRBV7-2 to TRBJ1-2; perhaps TRBD1 as D (5 bases). V was trimmed by 4 bases and J by 5 bases, leaving 8 bases between them. The CDR3 totals 12 residues. Germline-derived CDR1 and CDR2 are SGHTA and FQGNSA. CDR3 in DNA: TGTGCCAGCAGCTCGGACACATATGGCTACACCTTC. It translates to CASSSDTYGYTF.